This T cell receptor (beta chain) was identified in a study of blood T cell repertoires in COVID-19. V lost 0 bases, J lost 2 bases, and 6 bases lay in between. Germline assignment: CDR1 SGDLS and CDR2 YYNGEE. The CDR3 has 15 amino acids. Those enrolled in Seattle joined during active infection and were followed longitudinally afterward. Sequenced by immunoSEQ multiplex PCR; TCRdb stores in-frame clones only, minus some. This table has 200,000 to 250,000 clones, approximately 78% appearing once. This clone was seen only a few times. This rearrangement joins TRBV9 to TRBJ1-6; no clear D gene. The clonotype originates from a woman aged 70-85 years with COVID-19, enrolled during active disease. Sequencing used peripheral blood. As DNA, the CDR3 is TGTGCCAGCAGCGTAGCCGGGGCCTATAATTCACCCCTCCACTTT. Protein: CASSVAGAYNSPLHF.